Below, 4 T cell receptor beta chains from the same sample are listed, as sequenced in a study of T-cell memory formation after mild COVID-19. In TCRdb, the 5' RACE reads were re-called with MiXCR into one record per CDR3 protein. The sample has about 88,000 distinct CDR3 sequences, about 23% seen once; the top ten hold under 55%. Sequenced: PBMCs or a T cell subset sorted from them (not recorded which). The receptors stem from a man between 18 and 35 years old who had mild COVID-19 (a few samples of this study predate the infection). Cell type and time point are not known.

The chain is built from TRBV7-8 and TRBJ2-2; 7 nucleotides align to TRBD2. This CDR3 contains 16 residues. Germline trimming cut 4 bases from V and 3 bases from J; bases unmatched to any gene: 8. CDR1 SGHVS and CDR2 FQNEAQ come from the germline V gene. CDR3 protein: CASSSLRTRDTGELFF. For the CDR3, the DNA is TGTGCCAGCAGCTCGCTTAGGACTAGAGACACCGGGGAGCTGTTTTTT.

This clonotype was seen more than once but under ten times. The rearrangement uses TRBV5-4 and TRBJ2-1; TRBD2 is a possible D gene (6 bases). The germline CDR1 and CDR2 sequences are SGHNT and YYREEE (reference sequence). V was pared by 4 bases and J by 7 bases, with 15 bases between. This CDR3 spans 14 amino acids. CDR3 sequence (DNA): TGTGCCAGCAGCGGAGTAGGTGGGGGGAATGAGCAGTTCTTC. It is translated as CASSGVGGGNEQFF.

DNA for the CDR3: TGCAGCGTGTTGACAGGGGGAGGGCACCAGCATTTT. Protein sequence: CSVLTGGGHQHF. The chain couples TRBV29-1 to TRBJ1-5, with 9 bases matching TRBD1. Germline CDR1 and CDR2: SQVTM and ANQGSEA. The ends lost 6 bases at V and 12 bases at J; junction bases unmatched: 9. This CDR3 has 12 amino acids. The full variable domain, with the rest looked up from reference TRBV29-1 and TRBJ1-5, is SAVISQKPSRDICQRGTSLTIQCQVDSQVTMMFWYRQQPGQSLTLIATANQGSEATYESGFVIDKFPISRPNLTFSTLTVSNMSPEDSSIYLCSVLTGGGHQHFGDGTRLSIL.

The V gene is TRBV9, the J gene TRBJ2-1; no clear D gene. This CDR3 comprises 16 residues. Trimming cost V 0 bases and J 8 bases, with 18 bases left between them. Germline V gene lookup returns CDR1 SGDLS and CDR2 YYNGEE. CDR3 residues: CASSVARQALRDEQFF. CDR3 bases: TGTGCCAGCAGCGTAGCGCGGCAGGCCCTAAGGGATGAGCAGTTCTTC. The variable domain in full, with the rest retrieved from reference TRBV9 and TRBJ2-1, is DSGVTQTPKHLITATGQRVTLRCSPRSGDLSVYWYQQSLDQGLQFLIQYYNGEERAKGNILERFSAQQFPDLHSELNLSSLELGDSALYFCASSVARQALRDEQFFGPGTRLTVL.